This TCR beta chain emerged from a study of T cell responses to AZD1222 COVID-19 vaccine. The protocol was immunoSEQ multiplex PCR, while the TCRdb copy is restricted to in-frame clones and leaves out a portion. The repertoire holds under 150,000 clones, with roughly 90% as singletons. V was pared by 6 bases and J by 3 bases, with 14 bases between. This CDR3 has 14 residues. Germline values: CDR1 MGHDK, CDR2 SYGVNS. The source material was peripheral blood, sampled 28 days after the second AZD1222 dose. The receptor was isolated from an adult who received the AZD1222 COVID-19 vaccine. The chain has TRBV25-1 and TRBJ2-5; D is possibly TRBD1 (6 bases). In DNA, the CDR3 is TGTGCCAGCAGCCAGGACCCAGGGGAAGAGACCCAGTACTTC. Residues: CASSQDPGEETQYF.